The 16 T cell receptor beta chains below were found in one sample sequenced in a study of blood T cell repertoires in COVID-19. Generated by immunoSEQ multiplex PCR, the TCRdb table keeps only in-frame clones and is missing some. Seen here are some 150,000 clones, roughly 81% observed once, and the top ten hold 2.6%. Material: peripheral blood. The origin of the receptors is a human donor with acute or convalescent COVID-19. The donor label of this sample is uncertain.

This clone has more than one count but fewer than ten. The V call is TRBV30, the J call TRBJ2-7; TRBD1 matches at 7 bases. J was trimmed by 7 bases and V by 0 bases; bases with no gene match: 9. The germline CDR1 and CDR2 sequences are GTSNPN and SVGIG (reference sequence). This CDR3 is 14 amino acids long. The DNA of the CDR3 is TGTGCCTGGAGTGTAAGGGGAACAGGGGAGGAGCAGTACTTC. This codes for CAWSVRGTGEEQYF. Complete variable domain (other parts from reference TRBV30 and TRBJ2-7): SQTIHQWPATLVQPVGSPLSLECTVEGTSNPNLYWYRQAAGRGLQLLFYSVGIGQISSEVPQNLSASRPQDRQFILSSKKLLLSDSGFYLCAWSVRGTGEEQYFGPGTRLTVT.

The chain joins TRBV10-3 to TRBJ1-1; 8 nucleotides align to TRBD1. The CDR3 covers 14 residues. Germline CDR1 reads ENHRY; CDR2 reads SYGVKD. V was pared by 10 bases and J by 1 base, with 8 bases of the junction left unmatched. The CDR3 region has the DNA TGTGCCAGCCAAACAGGGGGATCGAACACTGAAGCTTTCTTT. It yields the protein CASQTGGSNTEAFF.

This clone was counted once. The CDR3 coding sequence is TGTGCCAGCAGCCAAGATACCCCCCGACAGGTGGGCAACGAGCAGTACGTC. Its translation: CASSQDTPRQVGNEQYV. The chain is built from TRBV3-1 (or the pseudogene TRBV3-2) and TRBJ2-7; D perhaps matches TRBD1 (6 bases). Germline V lookup: CDR1 LGHDT, CDR2 YNNKEL (reference sequence). The CDR3 totals 17 residues. V gave up 0 bases and J gave up 5 bases, with 20 bases separating them.

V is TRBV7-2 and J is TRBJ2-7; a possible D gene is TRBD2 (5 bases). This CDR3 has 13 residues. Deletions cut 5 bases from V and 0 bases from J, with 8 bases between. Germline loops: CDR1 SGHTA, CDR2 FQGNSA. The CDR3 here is CASSDGVSYEQYV. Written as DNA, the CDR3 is TGTGCCAGCAGCGACGGGGTCTCCTACGAGCAGTACGTC.

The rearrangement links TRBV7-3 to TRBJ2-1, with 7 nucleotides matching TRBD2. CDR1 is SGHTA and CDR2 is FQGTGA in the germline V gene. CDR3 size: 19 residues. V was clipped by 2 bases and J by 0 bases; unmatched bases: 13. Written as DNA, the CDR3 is TGTGCCAGCAGCTTATCGGCCCCCGGGACTAACCCCTCCTACAATGAGCAGTTCTTC. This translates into CASSLSAPGTNPSYNEQFF.

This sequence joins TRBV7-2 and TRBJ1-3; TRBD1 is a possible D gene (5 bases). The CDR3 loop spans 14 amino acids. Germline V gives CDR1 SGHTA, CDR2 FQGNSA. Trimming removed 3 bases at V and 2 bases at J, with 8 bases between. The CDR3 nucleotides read TGTGCCAGCAGCTTCTCAGGGACTGGAAACACCATATATTTT. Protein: CASSFSGTGNTIYF.

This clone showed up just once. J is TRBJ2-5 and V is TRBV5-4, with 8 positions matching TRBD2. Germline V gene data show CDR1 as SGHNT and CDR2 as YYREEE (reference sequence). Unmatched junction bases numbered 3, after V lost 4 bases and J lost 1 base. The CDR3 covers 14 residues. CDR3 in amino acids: CASSLSGVQETQYF. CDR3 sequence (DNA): TGTGCCAGCAGCCTTAGCGGGGTCCAAGAGACCCAGTACTTC.

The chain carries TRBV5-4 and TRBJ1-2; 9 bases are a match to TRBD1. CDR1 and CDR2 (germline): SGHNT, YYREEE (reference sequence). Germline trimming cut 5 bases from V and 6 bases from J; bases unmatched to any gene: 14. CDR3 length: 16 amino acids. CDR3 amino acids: CASRTGQGRIRDGYTF. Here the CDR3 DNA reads TGTGCCAGCAGAACCGGACAGGGGCGTATTCGGGATGGCTACACCTTC.

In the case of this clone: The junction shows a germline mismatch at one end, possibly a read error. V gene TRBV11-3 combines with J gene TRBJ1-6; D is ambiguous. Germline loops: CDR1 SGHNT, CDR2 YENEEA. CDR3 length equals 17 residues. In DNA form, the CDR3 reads TGTGCCAGCAGCCTAGAGCGGGCAGGAGCTTTTAATTCACCCCTCCACTTT. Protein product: CASSLERAGAFNSPLHF.

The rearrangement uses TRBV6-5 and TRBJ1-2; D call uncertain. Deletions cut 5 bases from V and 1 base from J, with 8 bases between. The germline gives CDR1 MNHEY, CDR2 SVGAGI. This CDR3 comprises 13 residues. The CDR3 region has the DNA TGTGCCAGCAGTCGGCGGGTTAACTATGGCTACACCTTC. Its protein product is CASSRRVNYGYTF.

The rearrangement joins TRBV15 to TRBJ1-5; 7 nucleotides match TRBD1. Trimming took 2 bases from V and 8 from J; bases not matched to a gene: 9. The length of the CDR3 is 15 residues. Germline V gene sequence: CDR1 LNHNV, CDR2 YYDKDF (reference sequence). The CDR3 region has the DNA TGTGCCACCAGCAGAACAAAACAGGGGTTTGAGCCCCAGCATTTT. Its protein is CATSRTKQGFEPQHF.

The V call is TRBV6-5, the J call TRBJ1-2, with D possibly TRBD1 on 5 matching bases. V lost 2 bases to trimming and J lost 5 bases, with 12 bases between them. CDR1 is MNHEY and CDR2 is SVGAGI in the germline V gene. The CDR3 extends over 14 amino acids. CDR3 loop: CASSYGGIPYGYTF. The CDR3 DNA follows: TGTGCCAGCAGTTACGGGGGGATACCTTATGGCTACACCTTC.

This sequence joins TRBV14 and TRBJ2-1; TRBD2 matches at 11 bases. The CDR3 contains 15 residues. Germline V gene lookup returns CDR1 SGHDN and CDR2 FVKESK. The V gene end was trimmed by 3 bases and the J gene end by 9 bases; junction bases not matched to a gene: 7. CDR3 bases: TGTGCCAGCAGCCATCTGACTAGCGGGGTGAGTGAGCAGTTCTTC. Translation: CASSHLTSGVSEQFF.

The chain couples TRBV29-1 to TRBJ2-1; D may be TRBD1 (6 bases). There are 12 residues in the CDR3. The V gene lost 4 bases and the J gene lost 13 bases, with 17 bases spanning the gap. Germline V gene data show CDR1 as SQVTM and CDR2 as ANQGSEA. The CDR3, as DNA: TGCAGCGTTGTAAGTGGCAGGGGCGCCCAGTTCTTC. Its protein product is CSVVSGRGAQFF.

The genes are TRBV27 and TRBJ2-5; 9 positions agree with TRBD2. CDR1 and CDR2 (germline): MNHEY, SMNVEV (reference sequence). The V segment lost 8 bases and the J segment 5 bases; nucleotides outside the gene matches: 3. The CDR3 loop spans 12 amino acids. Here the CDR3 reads CASWTSAETQYF. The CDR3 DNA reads TGTGCCAGCTGGACTAGCGCCGAGACCCAGTACTTC.

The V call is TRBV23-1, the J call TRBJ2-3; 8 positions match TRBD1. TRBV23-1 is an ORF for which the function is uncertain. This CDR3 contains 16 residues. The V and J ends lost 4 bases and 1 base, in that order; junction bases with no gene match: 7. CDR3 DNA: TGCGCCAGCAGTCTACAGAGGACAGGGCGCACAGATACGCAGTATTTT. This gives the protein CASSLQRTGRTDTQYF.